What follows is one T cell receptor beta chain and its context. Its specific antigen is unknown. No per-base quality is available; no much larger clone lies one base away. The library was made by multiplex PCR. This sample was sequenced with an Illumina HiSeq 4000. CDR3 regions were amplified by Arm-PCR with iRepertoire HTBI primers to construct TCR beta libraries. Before sequencing, the PCR products underwent gel purification. In the source study's methods: Gene usage analysis of CDR3 amino acid clonotypes used the roughly 62 TRBV and around 14 TRBJ segments found across samples. COPE and FqMerger were used to merge filtered high-quality paired reads into contigs. BLAST was used to align contigs to IMGT TRBV, TRBD and TRBJ reference genes, and CDR3 was defined according to IMGT. Any clonotype with a frequency above 0.1% was counted as a highly expanded clone. Shannon entropy was used to measure repertoire diversity, and the Gini coefficient was used to measure V-J evenness. A clonotype was considered public if more than one individual shared it. TCRdb handled the public reads itself, with Q25 trimming in fastp and clone calling in MiXCR, and kept productive beta chains. For every CDR3 protein sequence, its rows merge into one entry that carries the most common genes and DNA. These V and J calls rely on TCRdb rather than the paper's analysis. In this sample the table shows roughly 450,000 distinct CDR3 sequences, around 20% of which occur a single time. The ten largest clones add up to around 24% of the sample.

The CDR3 spans 17 residues, from the cysteine through the phenylalanine. The kept DNA is CDR3 alone, 51 bases in frame from the first base. The germline V and J ends show losses of 1 base and 4 bases respectively, and no gene match explains 13 bases of the junction. The CDR1 and CDR2 encoded by the germline V gene (reference sequence) are DFQATT and SNEGSKA. The entry originates in a study of regulatory T cells in long-lasting Graves disease (dated by TCRdb to about 2021). Describing the broader study: Persistent Graves' disease was defined as persistently positive TSH receptor autoantibodies together with antithyroid drug treatment for over 5 years. The study was conducted in China and was registered as a clinical trial. Persistent Graves' disease patients were compared with newly diagnosed Graves' disease patients by peripheral blood TCR sequencing and RNA sequencing. TCR sequencing covered some 13 persistent and around 20 newly diagnosed Graves' disease patients, around 33 samples in total. Antithyroid drugs had been taken for around 9.8 years on average by persistent Graves' disease patients in the clinical cohort.

What the research found in general, with its limitations: The study examined only peripheral blood because the primary lesion, thyroid tissue, could not be accessed. As a limitation, the authors acknowledged that the small sample size may reduce accuracy. Preferential use of TRBV28, TRBJ1-2 and TRBJ2-5 was observed in persistent disease, whereas TRBV20-1 and TRBJ2-1 were favored in newly diagnosed disease. More public clonotypes were shared among persistent patients (2,741) than among newly diagnosed patients (966). Sequencing and analysis were limited to the TCR beta chain. Lower TCR Shannon entropy and fewer highly expanded clones were observed in persistent Graves' disease patients than in newly diagnosed patients, which suggested clonal expansion.

The time point label, read with the paper, signifies: persistent/refractory GD, antithyroid drugs over 5 years with positive TRAb. For both TCR sequencing and RNA sequencing, RNA was extracted from PBMCs in TRIzol. The diagnosis of Graves' disease was made according to American Thyroid Association guidelines. Patients for the study were recruited at an endocrinology department in Xi'an, China. Each patient gave 7.5 to 10 milliliters of peripheral blood, collected in an EDTA anticoagulant tube. Ficoll Paque Plus density gradient separation was used to isolate PBMCs, and no further T cell sorting was done. An Agilent 2100 Bioanalyzer and agarose gel were used to assess RNA quality, and a NanoDrop 2000 was used to measure RNA concentration.

The V and J genes are TRBV20-1 and TRBJ2-5, with TRBD1 identical over 9 junction bases. The sample in question was peripheral blood mononuclear cells (PBMCs), obtained when the disease was refractory, from a patient treated with antithyroid drugs. The source is a female donor with Graves disease. The nucleotide sequence is TGCAGTGCTAGAGGGCCCGCGCGGGACAGGGTAAGAGAGACCCAGTACTTC. Protein translation: CSARGPARDRVRETQYF.